The entry that follows covers one T cell receptor beta chain sequence. This sample was taken from a study of T-cell memory formation after mild COVID-19. Using its own MiXCR run on the 5' RACE reads, TCRdb lists one record per CDR3 protein. The data contain 55,000 to 70,000 distinct CDR3 sequences, about a quarter of them seen just once; the ten biggest clones take up approximately 43%. Deletions cut 1 base from V and 4 bases from J, with 8 bases between. Germline V gene lookup returns CDR1 MNHEY and CDR2 SMNVEV (reference sequence). This CDR3 contains 14 residues. The sequencing input was PBMCs or a T cell subset sorted from them (not recorded which). The gene calls are TRBV27 and TRBJ2-1; D perhaps matches TRBD1 (5 bases). This clonotype was sampled from a man younger than 35 who had mild COVID-19 (a few samples of this study predate the infection). Cell type and time point are not known. The CDR3: CASSLYRGYNEQFF. CDR3 coding DNA: TGTGCCAGCAGTTTATATAGGGGTTACAATGAGCAGTTCTTC.